This TCR beta chain was sequenced in a study of CD8+ T cells in alopecia areata. Study-wide findings and caveats: The study also sequences resident alphabeta T cells of normal skin in scalp samples. Compared with normal scalp, lesional scalp had higher clonality and more expanded CD8+ clones.

Germline CDR1 reads SNHLY; CDR2 reads FYNNEI. There are 16 residues in the CDR3. Trimming took 0 bases from V and 7 from J, leaving 16 bases between them. Extraction and reverse transcription of RNA yielded cDNA as the sequencing template. This table comes from immunoSEQ multiplex PCR, and its TCRdb copy is limited to in-frame clones, with some not included. Of more than 11,000 clones in the sample, around 60% are singletons; the top ten hold 3.9%. CD4+ cells underwent sorting into CD25+CD127- cells for four or five patients. Lesional scalp punch biopsies and peripheral blood were collected from alopecia areata patients. The authors sorted CD4+ and CD8+ T cells from PBMCs. This clone showed up just a few times. As yet, its antigen is unknown.

The clonotype comes from a human donor with alopecia areata. The V gene is TRBV2, the J gene TRBJ2-1; no reliable D call. Input material: CD4+ Tregs sorted from blood. The CDR3 bases are TGTGCCAGCAGTGAAGCCCAAGTACGAGCTGGTAATGAGCAGTTCTTC. This codes for CASSEAQVRAGNEQFF.